This TCR beta chain was sequenced in a study of T cells after yellow fever vaccination. Study-wide points: Subsequent booster samples again held most clones from primary vaccination (around 96% CD4, about 90% CD8).

This clonotype was observed many times. Its specificity is not known. UMIs were added to TCR cDNA along with a universal primer site when it was made by 5'RACE template switching. Each CDR3 protein is one row after TCRdb ran MiXCR on the 5' RACE reads. Of a few hundred thousand distinct CDR3 sequences in the sample, 6.9% are singletons; the top ten hold over 0.65%. Germline values: CDR1 SQVTM, CDR2 ANQGSEA. The CDR3 consists of 12 residues. Specimen: CD4+ T cells sorted from PBMCs, collected 15 days after the yellow fever booster vaccination. The rearrangement links TRBV29-1 to TRBJ2-3, with TRBD2 as a possible D gene (6 bases). This clonotype was obtained from a man aged 25-40 years who received the YFV17D yellow fever vaccine. The CDR3 nucleotides are TGCACCCTGGCGGGACCCACAGATACGCAGTATTTT. It encodes CTLAGPTDTQYF.